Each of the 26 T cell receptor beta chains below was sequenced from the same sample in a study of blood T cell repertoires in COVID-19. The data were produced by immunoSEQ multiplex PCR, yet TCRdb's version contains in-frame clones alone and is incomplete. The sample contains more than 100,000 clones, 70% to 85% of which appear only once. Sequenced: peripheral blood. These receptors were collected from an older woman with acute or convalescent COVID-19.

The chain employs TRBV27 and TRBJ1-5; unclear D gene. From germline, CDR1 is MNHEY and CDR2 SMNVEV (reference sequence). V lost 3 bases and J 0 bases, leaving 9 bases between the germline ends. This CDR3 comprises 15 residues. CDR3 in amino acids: CASSLVAASNQPQHF. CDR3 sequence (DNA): TGTGCCAGCAGTTTGGTGGCCGCTAGCAATCAGCCCCAGCATTTT.

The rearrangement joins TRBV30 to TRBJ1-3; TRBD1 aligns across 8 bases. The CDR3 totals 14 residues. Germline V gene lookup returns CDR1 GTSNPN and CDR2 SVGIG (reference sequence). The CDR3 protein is CALDRASSGNTIYF. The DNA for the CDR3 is TGTGCTTTGGACAGGGCCTCCTCTGGAAACACCATATATTTT. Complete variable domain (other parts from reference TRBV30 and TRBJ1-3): SQTIHQWPATLVQPVGSPLSLECTVEGTSNPNLYWYRQAAGRGLQLLFYSVGIGQISSEVPQNLSASRPQDRQFILSSKKLLLSDSGFYLCALDRASSGNTIYFGEGSWLTVV.

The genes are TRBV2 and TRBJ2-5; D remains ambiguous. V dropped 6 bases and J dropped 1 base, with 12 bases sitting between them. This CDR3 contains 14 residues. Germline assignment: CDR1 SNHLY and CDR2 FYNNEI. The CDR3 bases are TGTGCCAGCAGACTGATCGGTTCCCAAGAGACCCAGTACTTC. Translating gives CASRLIGSQETQYF. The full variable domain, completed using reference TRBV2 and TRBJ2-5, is EPEVTQTPSHQVTQMGQEVILRCVPISNHLYFYWYRQILGQKVEFLVSFYNNEISEKSEIFDDQFSVERPDGSNFTLKIRSTKLEDSAMYFCASRLIGSQETQYFGPGTRLLVL.

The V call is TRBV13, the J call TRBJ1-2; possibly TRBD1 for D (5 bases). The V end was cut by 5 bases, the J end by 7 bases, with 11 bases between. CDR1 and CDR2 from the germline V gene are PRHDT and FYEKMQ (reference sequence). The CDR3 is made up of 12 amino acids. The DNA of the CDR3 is TGTGCCAGCAGCCCAGGACATCGTGGCTACACCTTC. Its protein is CASSPGHRGYTF.

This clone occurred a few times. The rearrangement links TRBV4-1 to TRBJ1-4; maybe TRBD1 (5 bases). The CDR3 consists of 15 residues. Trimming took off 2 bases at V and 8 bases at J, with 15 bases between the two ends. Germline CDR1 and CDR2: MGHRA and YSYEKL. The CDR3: CASSQRPTGPEKLFF. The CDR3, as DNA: TGCGCCAGCAGCCAAAGGCCAACAGGCCCCGAAAAACTGTTTTTT.

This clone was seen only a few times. The CDR3 sequence is CASSLFQGGNTEAFF. The CDR3 nucleotides are TGCGCCAGCAGCTTGTTCCAGGGCGGGAACACTGAAGCTTTCTTT. The chain has TRBV5-1 and TRBJ1-1; the D gene is possibly TRBD1 (5 bases). The germline V gene encodes CDR1 SGHRS and CDR2 YFSETQ. V lost 1 base, J lost 1 base, and 11 bases lay in between. The CDR3 length is 15 residues.

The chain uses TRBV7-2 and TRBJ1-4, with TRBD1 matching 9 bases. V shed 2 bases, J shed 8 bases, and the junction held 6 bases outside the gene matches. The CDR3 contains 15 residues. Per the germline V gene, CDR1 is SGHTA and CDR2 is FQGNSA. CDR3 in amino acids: CASSLPTGGNEKLFF. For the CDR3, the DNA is TGTGCCAGCAGCTTACCGACAGGGGGTAACGAAAAACTGTTTTTT.

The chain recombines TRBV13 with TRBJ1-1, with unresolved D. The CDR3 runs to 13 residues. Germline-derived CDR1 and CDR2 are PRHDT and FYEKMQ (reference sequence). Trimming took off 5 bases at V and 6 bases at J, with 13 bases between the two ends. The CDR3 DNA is TGTGCCAGCAGCCCCCCGGGTCGCGCTGAAGCTTTCTTT. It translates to CASSPPGRAEAFF. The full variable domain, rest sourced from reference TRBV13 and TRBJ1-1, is AAGVIQSPRHLIKEKRETATLKCYPIPRHDTVYWYQQGPGQDPQFLISFYEKMQSDKGSIPDRFSAQQFSDYHSELNMSSLELGDSALYFCASSPPGRAEAFFGQGTRLTVV.

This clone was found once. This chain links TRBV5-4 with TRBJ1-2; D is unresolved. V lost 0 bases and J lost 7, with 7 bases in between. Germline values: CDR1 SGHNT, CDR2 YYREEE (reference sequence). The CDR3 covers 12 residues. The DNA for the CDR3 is TGTGCCAGCAGCTTGGATGTCTCTGGCTACACCTTC. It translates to CASSLDVSGYTF. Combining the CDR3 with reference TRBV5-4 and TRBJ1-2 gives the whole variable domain ETGVTQSPTHLIKTRGQQVTLRCSSQSGHNTVSWYQQALGQGPQFIFQYYREEENGRGNFPPRFSGLQFPNYSSELNVNALELDDSALYLCASSLDVSGYTFGSGTRLTVV.

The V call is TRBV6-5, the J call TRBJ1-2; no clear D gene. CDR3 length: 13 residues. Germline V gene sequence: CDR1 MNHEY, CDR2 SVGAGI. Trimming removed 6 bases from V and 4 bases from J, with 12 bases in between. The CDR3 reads CASSRGPGYGYTF. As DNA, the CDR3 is TGTGCCAGCAGCCGCGGTCCGGGCTATGGCTACACCTTC.

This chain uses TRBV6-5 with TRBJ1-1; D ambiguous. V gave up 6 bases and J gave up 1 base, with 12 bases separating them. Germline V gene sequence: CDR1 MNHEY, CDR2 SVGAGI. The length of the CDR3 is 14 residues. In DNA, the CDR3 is TGTGCCAGCAGCTACGGACTGGAGAACACTGAAGCTTTCTTT. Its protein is CASSYGLENTEAFF.

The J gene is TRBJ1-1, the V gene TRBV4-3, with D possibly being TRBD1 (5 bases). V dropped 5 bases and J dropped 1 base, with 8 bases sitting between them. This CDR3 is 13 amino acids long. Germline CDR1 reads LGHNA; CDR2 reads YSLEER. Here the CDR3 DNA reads TGCGCCAGCAGCATCGGGGGGAACACTGAAGCTTTCTTT. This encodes CASSIGGNTEAFF.

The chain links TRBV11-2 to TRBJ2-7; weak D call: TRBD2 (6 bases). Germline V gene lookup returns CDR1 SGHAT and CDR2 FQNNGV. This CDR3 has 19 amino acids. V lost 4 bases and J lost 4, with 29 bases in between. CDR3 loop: CASSSIGLGGRDWPYEQYV. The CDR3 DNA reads TGTGCCAGCAGCTCAATAGGACTGGGGGGTCGGGACTGGCCTTACGAGCAGTACGTC.

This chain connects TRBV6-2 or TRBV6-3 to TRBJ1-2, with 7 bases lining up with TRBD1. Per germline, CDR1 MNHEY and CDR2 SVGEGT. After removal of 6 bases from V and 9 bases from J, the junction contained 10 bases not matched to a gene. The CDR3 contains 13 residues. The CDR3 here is CASSPGTVASYTF. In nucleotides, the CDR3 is TGTGCCAGCAGCCCAGGGACAGTGGCTAGCTACACCTTC.

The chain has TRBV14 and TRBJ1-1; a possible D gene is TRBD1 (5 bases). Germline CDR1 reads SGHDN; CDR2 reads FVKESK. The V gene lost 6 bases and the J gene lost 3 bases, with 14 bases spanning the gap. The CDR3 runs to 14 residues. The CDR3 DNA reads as TGTGCCAGCAGTCCGACGGGGGAGGACACTGAAGCTTTCTTT. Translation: CASSPTGEDTEAFF. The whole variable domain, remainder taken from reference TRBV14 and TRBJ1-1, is EAGVTQFPSHSVIEKGQTVTLRCDPISGHDNLYWYRRVMGKEIKFLLHFVKESKQDESGMPNNRFLAERTGGTYSTLKVQPAELEDSGVYFCASSPTGEDTEAFFGQGTRLTVV.

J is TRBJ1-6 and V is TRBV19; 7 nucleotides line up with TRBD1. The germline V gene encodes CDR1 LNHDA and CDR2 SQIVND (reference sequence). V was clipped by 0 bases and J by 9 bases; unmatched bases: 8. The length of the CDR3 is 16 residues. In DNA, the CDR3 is TGTGCCAGTAGTATAGATCAAGGGGACAGTTTTTCACCCCTCCACTTT. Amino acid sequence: CASSIDQGDSFSPLHF.

The CDR3 DNA reads as TGTGCCAGCAGCCCCCCTTTCGCGGGCGCAACTAATGAAAAACTGTTTTTT. Encoded protein: CASSPPFAGATNEKLFF. This chain links TRBV5-5 with TRBJ1-4; D is uncertain. The germline gives CDR1 SGHKS, CDR2 YYEKEE (reference sequence). Trimming cost V 4 bases and J 0 bases, with 16 bases left between them. The length of the CDR3 is 17 residues.

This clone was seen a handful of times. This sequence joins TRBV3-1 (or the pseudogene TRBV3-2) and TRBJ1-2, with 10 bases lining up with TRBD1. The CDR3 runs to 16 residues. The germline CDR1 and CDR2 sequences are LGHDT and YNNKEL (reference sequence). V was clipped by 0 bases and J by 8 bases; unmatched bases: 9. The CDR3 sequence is CASSQDKGQGPWGYTF. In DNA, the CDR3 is TGTGCCAGCAGCCAAGATAAGGGACAGGGGCCTTGGGGCTACACCTTC.

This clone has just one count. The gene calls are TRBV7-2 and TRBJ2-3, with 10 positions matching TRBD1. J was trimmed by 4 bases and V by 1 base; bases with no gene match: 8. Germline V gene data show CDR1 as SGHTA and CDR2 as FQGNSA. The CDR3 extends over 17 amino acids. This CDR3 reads CASSLGGQGSVADTQYF. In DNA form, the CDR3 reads TGTGCCAGCAGCTTAGGGGGACAGGGGTCTGTGGCAGATACGCAGTATTTT.

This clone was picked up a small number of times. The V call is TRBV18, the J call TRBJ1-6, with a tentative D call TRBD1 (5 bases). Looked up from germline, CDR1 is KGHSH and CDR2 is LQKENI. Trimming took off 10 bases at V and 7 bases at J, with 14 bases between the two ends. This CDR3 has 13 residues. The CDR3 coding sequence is TGTGCCACCCGGGGGGACGGAAATTCACCCCTCCACTTT. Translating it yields CATRGDGNSPLHF.

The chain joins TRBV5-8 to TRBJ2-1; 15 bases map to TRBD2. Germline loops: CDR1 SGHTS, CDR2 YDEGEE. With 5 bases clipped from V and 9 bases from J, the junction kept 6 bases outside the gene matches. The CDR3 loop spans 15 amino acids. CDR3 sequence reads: CASSSGLAGGGEQFF. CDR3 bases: TGTGCCAGCAGTTCCGGACTAGCGGGGGGGGGTGAGCAGTTCTTC.

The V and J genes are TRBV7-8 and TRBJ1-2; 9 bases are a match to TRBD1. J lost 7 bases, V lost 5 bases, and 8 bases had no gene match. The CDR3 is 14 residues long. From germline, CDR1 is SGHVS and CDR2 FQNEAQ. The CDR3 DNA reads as TGTGCCAGCAGCCCAGGGACAGGGAGAGTTGGCTACACCTTC. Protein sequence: CASSPGTGRVGYTF.

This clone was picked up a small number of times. CDR3 residues: CASSVKEGTEAFF. In nucleotides, the CDR3 is TGCGCCAGCAGCGTAAAGGAGGGGACTGAAGCTTTCTTT. The V and J genes are TRBV4-1 and TRBJ1-1, with a weak D call TRBD1 (5 bases). With 5 bases removed from V and 5 bases from J, the gap between germline ends came to 12 bases. The germline gives CDR1 MGHRA, CDR2 YSYEKL. The CDR3 is made up of 13 amino acids.

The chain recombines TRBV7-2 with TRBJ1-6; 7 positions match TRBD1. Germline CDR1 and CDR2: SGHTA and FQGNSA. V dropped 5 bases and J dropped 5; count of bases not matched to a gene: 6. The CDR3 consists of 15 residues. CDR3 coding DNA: TGTGCCAGCAGCAGGGGACAGCCCGATAATTCACCCCTCCACTTT. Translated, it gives CASSRGQPDNSPLHF.

The CDR3: CASSRERGFSYEQYF. The DNA for the CDR3 is TGTGCCAGCAGCCGTGAGCGGGGGTTCTCCTACGAGCAGTACTTC. V and J are TRBV3-1 (or the pseudogene TRBV3-2) and TRBJ2-7, with 8 nucleotides matching TRBD2. Germline V CDR1 and CDR2: LGHDT, YNNKEL (reference sequence). V shed 4 bases and J 0 bases; nucleotides not matched to a gene: 5. The CDR3 spans 15 residues.

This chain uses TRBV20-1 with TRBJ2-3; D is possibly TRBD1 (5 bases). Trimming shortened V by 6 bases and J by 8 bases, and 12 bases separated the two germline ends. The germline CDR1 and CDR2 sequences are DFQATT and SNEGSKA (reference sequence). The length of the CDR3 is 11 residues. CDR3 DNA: TGCAGTGCCTACAGGATGGGTACGCAGTATTTT. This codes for CSAYRMGTQYF.